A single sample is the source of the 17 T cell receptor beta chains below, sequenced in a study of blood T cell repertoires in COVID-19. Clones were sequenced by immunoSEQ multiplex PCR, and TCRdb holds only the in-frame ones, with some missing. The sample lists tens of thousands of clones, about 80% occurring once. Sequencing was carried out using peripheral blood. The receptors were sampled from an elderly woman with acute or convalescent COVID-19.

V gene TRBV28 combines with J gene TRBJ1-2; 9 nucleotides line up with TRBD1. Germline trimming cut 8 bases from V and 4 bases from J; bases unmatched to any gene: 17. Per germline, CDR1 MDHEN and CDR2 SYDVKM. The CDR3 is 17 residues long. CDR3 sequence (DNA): TGTGCCAGCGCGTTGCCGGGACAGGGAGGGTTAGGCTATGGCTACACCTTC. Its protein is CASALPGQGGLGYGYTF.

Here the CDR3 DNA reads TGTGCCAGCACCCTGACTAGCGGGACCCAAGAGACCCAGTACTTC. It encodes CASTLTSGTQETQYF. The chain couples TRBV7-2 to TRBJ2-5, with 11 bases lining up with TRBD2. The trim removed 7 bases at V and 1 base at J, leaving 5 bases unmatched. CDR3 size: 15 residues. CDR1 SGHTA and CDR2 FQGNSA come from the germline V gene.

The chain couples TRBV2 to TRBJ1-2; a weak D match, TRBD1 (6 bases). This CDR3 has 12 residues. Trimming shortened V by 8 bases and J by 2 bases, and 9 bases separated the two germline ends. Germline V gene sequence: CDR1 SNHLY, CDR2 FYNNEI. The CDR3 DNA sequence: TGTGCCAGCCATGGACAGAACTATGGCTACACCTTC. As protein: CASHGQNYGYTF. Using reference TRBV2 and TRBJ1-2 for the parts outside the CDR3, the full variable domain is EPEVTQTPSHQVTQMGQEVILRCVPISNHLYFYWYRQILGQKVEFLVSFYNNEISEKSEIFDDQFSVERPDGSNFTLKIRSTKLEDSAMYFCASHGQNYGYTFGSGTRLTVV.

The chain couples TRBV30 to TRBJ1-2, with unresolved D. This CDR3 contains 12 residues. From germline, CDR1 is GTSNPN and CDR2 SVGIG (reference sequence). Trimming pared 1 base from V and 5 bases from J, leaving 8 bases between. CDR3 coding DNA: TGTGCCTGGAGTGGAGGGAGGTATGGCTACACCTTC. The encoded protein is CAWSGGRYGYTF.

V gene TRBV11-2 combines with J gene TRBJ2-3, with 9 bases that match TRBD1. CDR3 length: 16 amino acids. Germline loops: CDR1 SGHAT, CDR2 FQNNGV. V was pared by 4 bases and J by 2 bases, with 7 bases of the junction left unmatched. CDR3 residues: CASSSRQGDITDTQYF. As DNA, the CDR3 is TGTGCCAGCAGCTCCCGACAGGGGGACATCACAGATACGCAGTATTTT.

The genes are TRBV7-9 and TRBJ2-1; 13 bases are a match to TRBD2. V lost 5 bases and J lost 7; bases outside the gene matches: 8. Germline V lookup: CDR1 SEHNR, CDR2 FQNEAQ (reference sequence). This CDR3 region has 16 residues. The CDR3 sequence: CASSPTSGRLRNEQFF. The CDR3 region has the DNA TGTGCCAGCAGCCCGACTAGCGGGAGGTTAAGAAATGAGCAGTTCTTC.

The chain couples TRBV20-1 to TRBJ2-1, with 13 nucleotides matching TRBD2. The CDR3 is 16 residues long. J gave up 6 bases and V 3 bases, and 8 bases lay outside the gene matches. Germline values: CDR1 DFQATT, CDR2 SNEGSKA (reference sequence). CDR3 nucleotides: TGCAGTGCTAGTTCGTCCGGGACTAGCGGGACCAATGAGCAGTTCTTC. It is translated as CSASSSGTSGTNEQFF.

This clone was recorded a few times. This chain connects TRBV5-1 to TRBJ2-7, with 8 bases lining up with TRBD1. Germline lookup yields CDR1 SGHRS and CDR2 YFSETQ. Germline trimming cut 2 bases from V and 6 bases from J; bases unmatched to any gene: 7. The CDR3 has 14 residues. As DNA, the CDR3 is TGCGCCAGCAGCTTCCGGGACAGGTCATCCGAGCAGTACTTC. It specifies CASSFRDRSSEQYF.

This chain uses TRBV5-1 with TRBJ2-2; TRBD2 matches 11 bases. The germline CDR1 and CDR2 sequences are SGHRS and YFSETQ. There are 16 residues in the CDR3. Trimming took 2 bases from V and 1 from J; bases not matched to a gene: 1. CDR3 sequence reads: CASSLGLAGNTGELFF. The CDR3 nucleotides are TGCGCCAGCAGCTTAGGACTAGCGGGGAACACCGGGGAGCTGTTTTTT. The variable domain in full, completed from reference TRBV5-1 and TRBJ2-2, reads KAGVTQTPRYLIKTRGQQVTLSCSPISGHRSVSWYQQTPGQGLQFLFEYFSETQRNKGNFPGRFSGRQFSNSRSEMNVSTLELGDSALYLCASSLGLAGNTGELFFGEGSRLTVL.

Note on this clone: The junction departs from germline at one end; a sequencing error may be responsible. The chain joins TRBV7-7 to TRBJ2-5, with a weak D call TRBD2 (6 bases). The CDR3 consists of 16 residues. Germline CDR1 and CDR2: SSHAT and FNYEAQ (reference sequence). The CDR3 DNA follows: TGTGCTAGCAGCTTATTCTTGGGGAGGCGACAAGAGACCCAGTACTTC. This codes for CASSLFLGRRQETQYF.

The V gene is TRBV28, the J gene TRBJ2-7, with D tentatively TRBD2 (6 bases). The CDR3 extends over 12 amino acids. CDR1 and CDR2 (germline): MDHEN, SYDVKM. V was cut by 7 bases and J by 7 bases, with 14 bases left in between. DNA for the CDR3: TGTGCCAGCACGGGGGAGCTGTCGGAGCAGTACTTC. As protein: CASTGELSEQYF. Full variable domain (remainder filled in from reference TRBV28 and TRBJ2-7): DVKVTQSSRYLVKRTGEKVFLECVQDMDHENMFWYRQDPGLGLRLIYFSYDVKMKEKGDIPEGYSVSREKKERFSLILESASTNQTSMYLCASTGELSEQYFGPGTRLTVT.

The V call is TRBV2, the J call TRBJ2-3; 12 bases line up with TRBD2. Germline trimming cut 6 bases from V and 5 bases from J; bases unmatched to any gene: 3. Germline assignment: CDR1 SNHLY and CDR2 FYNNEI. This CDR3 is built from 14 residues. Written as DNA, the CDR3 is TGTGCCAGCAGCGTACTAGCGGGAGGAGATACGCAGTATTTT. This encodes CASSVLAGGDTQYF.

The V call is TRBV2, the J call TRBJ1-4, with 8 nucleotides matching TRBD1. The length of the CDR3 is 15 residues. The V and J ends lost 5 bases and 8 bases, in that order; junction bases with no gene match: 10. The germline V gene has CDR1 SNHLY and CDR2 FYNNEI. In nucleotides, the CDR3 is TGTGCCAGCAGTCCCCAGGGGGCGAGAGGGGAAAAACTGTTTTTT. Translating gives CASSPQGARGEKLFF.

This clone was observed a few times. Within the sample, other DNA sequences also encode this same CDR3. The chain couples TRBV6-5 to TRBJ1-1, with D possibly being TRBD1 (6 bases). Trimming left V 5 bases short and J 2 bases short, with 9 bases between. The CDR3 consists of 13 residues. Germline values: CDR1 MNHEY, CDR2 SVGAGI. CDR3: CASSLTGNTEAFF. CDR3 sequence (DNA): TGTGCCAGCAGTCTGACAGGTAACACTGAAGCTTTCTTT.

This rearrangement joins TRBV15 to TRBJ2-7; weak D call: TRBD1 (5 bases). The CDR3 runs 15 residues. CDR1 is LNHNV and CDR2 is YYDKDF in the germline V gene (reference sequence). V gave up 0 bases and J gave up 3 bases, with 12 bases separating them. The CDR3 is CATSRDFRASYEQYF. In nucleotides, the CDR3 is TGTGCCACCAGCAGAGATTTCAGGGCGAGCTACGAGCAGTACTTC.

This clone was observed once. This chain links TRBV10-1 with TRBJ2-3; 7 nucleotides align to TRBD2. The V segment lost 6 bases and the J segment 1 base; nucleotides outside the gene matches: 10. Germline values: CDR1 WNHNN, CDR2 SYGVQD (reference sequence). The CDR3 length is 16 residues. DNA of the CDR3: TGCGCCAGCAGCCCAGAGGGAGCGGGGCGCACAGATACGCAGTATTTT. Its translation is CASSPEGAGRTDTQYF.

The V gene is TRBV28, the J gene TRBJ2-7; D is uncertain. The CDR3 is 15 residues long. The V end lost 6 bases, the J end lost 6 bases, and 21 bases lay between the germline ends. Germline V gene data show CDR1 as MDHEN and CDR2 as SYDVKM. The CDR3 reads CASRPPRCLLCEQYF. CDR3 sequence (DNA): TGTGCCAGCAGACCGCCGCGATGCCTACTCTGCGAGCAGTACTTC.